Below, 23 T cell receptor beta chains from the same sample are listed, as sequenced in a study of T cell repertoires in cytomegalovirus infection. Their cognate antigens are unknown. TCRdb used MiXCR to reprocess the reads, holding one entry per CDR3 protein. The sample yields 84,000 or so distinct CDR3 sequences, around 49% seen once. This material consisted of CD8+ T cells from cultured PBMCs, taken from culture after CMV antigen stimulation. Receptors were obtained from a human donor in good health (CMV status not recorded). Some clones in this sample may be carry-over from other donors' samples.

This clonotype was counted between two and nine times. The V and J genes are TRBV12-3 or TRBV12-4 and TRBJ1-2; no firm D call. The CDR3 runs 12 residues. Trimming removed 1 base from V and 8 bases from J, with 8 bases in between. This CDR3 reads CASSLGGRGYTF. The CDR3 DNA reads TGTGCCAGCAGTTTAGGCGGGCGCGGCTACACCTTC.

This clonotype has only a few counts. V is TRBV7-9 and J is TRBJ2-7; 10 positions agree with TRBD1. There are 15 residues in the CDR3. The trim removed 3 bases at V and 4 bases at J, leaving 6 bases unmatched. In germline, CDR1 is SEHNR, CDR2 FQNEAQ (reference sequence). CDR3 DNA: TGTGCCAGCAGCTTGGCGGACAGGGGGACTTACGAGCAGTACTTC. This translates into CASSLADRGTYEQYF. Based on the CDR3 plus reference TRBV7-9 and TRBJ2-7, the full variable domain is DTGVSQNPRHKITKRGQNVTFRCDPISEHNRLYWYRQTLGQGPEFLTYFQNEAQLEKSRLLSDRFSAERPKGSFSTLEIQRTEQGDSAMYLCASSLADRGTYEQYFGPGTRLTVT.

The chain uses TRBV6-1 and TRBJ1-6; 8 nucleotides align to TRBD1. Germline CDR1 and CDR2: MNHNS and SASEGT. CDR3 length: 16 amino acids. Losses at the gene ends were 2 bases for V and 7 bases for J; bases not matched to a gene: 7. This CDR3 is CASSERTGLGNSPLHF. In nucleotides, the CDR3 is TGTGCCAGCAGTGAAAGGACAGGGCTGGGGAATTCACCCCTCCACTTT.

This chain uses TRBV9 with TRBJ2-3, with 7 bases aligning to TRBD2. The CDR3 runs to 14 residues. The germline gives CDR1 SGDLS, CDR2 YYNGEE. V trimming: 3 bases; J trimming: 0 bases; junction bases outside the gene matches: 1. Here the CDR3 DNA reads TGTGCCAGCAGCGGGACTAGTAGCACAGATACGCAGTATTTT. It yields the protein CASSGTSSTDTQYF. The whole variable domain, filled in from reference TRBV9 and TRBJ2-3, reads DSGVTQTPKHLITATGQRVTLRCSPRSGDLSVYWYQQSLDQGLQFLIQYYNGEERAKGNILERFSAQQFPDLHSELNLSSLELGDSALYFCASSGTSSTDTQYFGPGTRLTVL.

This chain connects TRBV2 to TRBJ1-5, with 7 nucleotides matching TRBD1. Germline assignment: CDR1 SNHLY and CDR2 FYNNEI. V trimming: 4 bases; J trimming: 1 base; junction bases outside the gene matches: 4. CDR3 size: 15 residues. The CDR3 coding sequence is TGTGCCAGCAGTGCGGGGACAGAAAGCAATCAGCCCCAGCATTTT. Encoded protein: CASSAGTESNQPQHF. The variable domain in full, completed from reference TRBV2 and TRBJ1-5, reads EPEVTQTPSHQVTQMGQEVILRCVPISNHLYFYWYRQILGQKVEFLVSFYNNEISEKSEIFDDQFSVERPDGSNFTLKIRSTKLEDSAMYFCASSAGTESNQPQHFGDGTRLSIL.

This clonotype occurred a few times. The V call is TRBV7-3, the J call TRBJ2-1; TRBD2 agrees at 11 bases. Trimming cost V 1 base and J 7 bases; bases outside gene matches: 6. This CDR3 spans 16 amino acids. From germline, CDR1 is SGHTA and CDR2 FQGTGA. CDR3 residues: CASSLIAGGPGNEQFF. The CDR3 nucleotides read TGTGCCAGCAGCTTAATAGCGGGGGGGCCGGGGAATGAGCAGTTCTTC. The full variable domain, rest sourced from reference TRBV7-3 and TRBJ2-1, is GAGVSQTPSNKVTEKGKYVELRCDPISGHTALYWYRQSLGQGPEFLIYFQGTGAADDSGLPNDRFFAVRPEGSVSTLKIQRTERGDSAVYLCASSLIAGGPGNEQFFGPGTRLTVL.

This chain connects TRBV12-5 to TRBJ2-1; no clear D gene. Trimming pared 7 bases from V and 0 bases from J, leaving 10 bases between. Per germline, CDR1 LGHNT and CDR2 FRNRAP. The CDR3 consists of 14 residues. For the CDR3, the DNA is TGTGCTAGTGAGGACGGCCGCTCCTACAATGAGCAGTTCTTC. Its translation: CASEDGRSYNEQFF.

V and J are TRBV6-4 and TRBJ2-2, with 15 bases that match TRBD2. The length of the CDR3 is 17 residues. Germline values: CDR1 MRHNA, CDR2 SNTAGT. The V and J ends lost 6 bases and 5 bases, in that order; junction bases with no gene match: 7. The CDR3 here is CASRAQGLAGGTGELFF. CDR3 nucleotide sequence: TGTGCCAGCAGAGCTCAAGGACTAGCGGGAGGGACCGGGGAGCTGTTTTTT.

This clonotype was counted between two and nine times. The chain recombines TRBV15 with TRBJ1-2, with D tentatively TRBD1 (5 bases). This CDR3 contains 15 residues. CDR1 and CDR2 from the germline V gene are LNHNV and YYDKDF (reference sequence). V lost 0 bases, J lost 8 bases, and 16 bases lay in between. The CDR3 loop is CATSRDSNGDRGYTF. The CDR3 coding sequence is TGTGCCACCAGCAGAGATTCGAACGGGGACCGCGGCTACACCTTC. Full variable domain (missing parts from reference TRBV15 and TRBJ1-2): DAMVIQNPRYQVTQFGKPVTLSCSQTLNHNVMYWYQQKSSQAPKLLFHYYDKDFNNEADTPDNFQSRRPNTSFCFLDIRSPGLGDTAMYLCATSRDSNGDRGYTFGSGTRLTVV.

The gene calls are TRBV7-3 and TRBJ2-5; tentative D call: TRBD1 (8 bases). CDR3 size: 14 residues. Germline values: CDR1 SGHTA, CDR2 FQGTGA. The ends were cut back, 5 bases at V and 2 bases at J, with 12 bases in the middle. CDR3 DNA sequence: TGTGCCAGCAGCCTACAGGGGGGGCAAGAGACCCAGTACTTC. Protein sequence: CASSLQGGQETQYF. Together with reference TRBV7-3 and TRBJ2-5, the CDR3 gives the full variable domain: GAGVSQTPSNKVTEKGKYVELRCDPISGHTALYWYRQSLGQGPEFLIYFQGTGAADDSGLPNDRFFAVRPEGSVSTLKIQRTERGDSAVYLCASSLQGGQETQYFGPGTRLLVL.

This clonotype was seen more than once but under ten times. In DNA, the CDR3 is TGTGCTAGTGGTTTTGGGACTAGCTACCTAGGAGCCCAGTACTTC. The encoded protein is CASGFGTSYLGAQYF. The chain combines TRBV12-5 with TRBJ2-5; 9 bases map to TRBD2. Germline trimming cut 3 bases from V and 9 bases from J; bases unmatched to any gene: 11. Germline V gives CDR1 LGHNT, CDR2 FRNRAP. The CDR3 contains 15 residues.

CDR3 nucleotide sequence: TGTGCCAGCAGCCTCGGGGAGGGCGGCGGCTACACCTTC. Encoded protein: CASSLGEGGGYTF. The chain recombines TRBV7-9 with TRBJ1-2; no clear D gene. V was shortened by 5 bases and J by 8 bases, with 15 bases between the two germline ends. The length of the CDR3 is 13 residues. Looked up from germline, CDR1 is SEHNR and CDR2 is FQNEAQ (reference sequence).

The V call is TRBV5-1, the J call TRBJ2-2; 9 bases agree with TRBD1. Germline V gives CDR1 SGHRS, CDR2 YFSETQ. Trimming removed 0 bases from V and 3 bases from J; junction bases left unmatched: 9. The CDR3 loop spans 18 amino acids. CDR3 nucleotide sequence: TGCGCCAGCAGCTTGGAATTGTGGGACAGGGATTACACCGGGGAGCTGTTTTTT. Translated, it gives CASSLELWDRDYTGELFF. The full variable domain, rest sourced from reference TRBV5-1 and TRBJ2-2, is KAGVTQTPRYLIKTRGQQVTLSCSPISGHRSVSWYQQTPGQGLQFLFEYFSETQRNKGNFPGRFSGRQFSNSRSEMNVSTLELGDSALYLCASSLELWDRDYTGELFFGEGSRLTVL.

The table lists this clonotype with a few counts. J is TRBJ2-7 and V is TRBV28; 12 nucleotides line up with TRBD2. V shed 6 bases, J shed 2 bases, and the junction held 8 bases outside the gene matches. There are 16 residues in the CDR3. Germline V gene lookup returns CDR1 MDHEN and CDR2 SYDVKM. CDR3 sequence reads: CASRRGLAGSPYEQYF. The CDR3 coding sequence is TGTGCCAGCAGACGAGGACTAGCGGGATCCCCCTACGAGCAGTACTTC.

V gene TRBV6-8 combines with J gene TRBJ2-1; 14 bases map to TRBD2. This CDR3 has 16 residues. V was clipped by 5 bases and J by 8 bases; unmatched bases: 8. Germline CDR1 MNHGY, CDR2 SAAAGT. For the CDR3, the DNA is TGTGCCAGCAGTGACCCGGGACTAGCGGGAGAAGATGAGCAGTTCTTC. As protein: CASSDPGLAGEDEQFF.

The V gene is TRBV10-3, the J gene TRBJ2-1, with 7 bases fitting TRBD2. The germline CDR1 and CDR2 sequences are ENHRY and SYGVKD. This CDR3 contains 13 residues. Trimming cost V 10 bases and J 9 bases; bases outside gene matches: 12. The CDR3 sequence: CATTGTIDFEQFF. The CDR3 DNA reads as TGTGCCACAACCGGGACTATTGATTTTGAGCAGTTCTTC.

V gene TRBV7-2 combines with J gene TRBJ2-7, with a weak D call TRBD2 (5 bases). The germline V gene has CDR1 SGHTA and CDR2 FQGNSA. V lost 5 bases to trimming and J lost 2 bases, with 13 bases between them. This CDR3 region has 14 residues. For the CDR3, the DNA is TGTGCCAGCAGCGAGGACTCAGGAGCCTACGAGCAGTACTTC. It is translated as CASSEDSGAYEQYF.

This rearrangement joins TRBV7-9 to TRBJ2-5, with D possibly being TRBD2 (6 bases). The length of the CDR3 is 14 residues. Trimming left V 5 bases short and J 2 bases short, with 12 bases between. Germline CDR1 SEHNR, CDR2 FQNEAQ (reference sequence). DNA for the CDR3: TGTGCCAGCAGCGGGTCCGGGGGTCAAGAGACCCAGTACTTC. It is translated as CASSGSGGQETQYF.

The chain has TRBV7-9 and TRBJ1-4, with a possible D match to TRBD1 (6 bases). Germline V gives CDR1 SEHNR, CDR2 FQNEAQ (reference sequence). The CDR3 has 18 amino acids. Trimming pared 6 bases from V and 1 base from J, leaving 21 bases between. The CDR3 protein is CASSGGTGHFGTNEKLFF. The CDR3 region has the DNA TGTGCCAGCAGTGGGGGAACAGGGCATTTCGGAACTAATGAAAAACTGTTTTTT.

The V and J genes are TRBV11-2 and TRBJ2-1; TRBD1 aligns across 7 bases. CDR1 SGHAT and CDR2 FQNNGV come from the germline V gene. The CDR3 is 17 amino acids. The trim removed 7 bases at V and 6 bases at J, leaving 18 bases unmatched. The CDR3 here is CASTRTFDRANFNEQFF. CDR3 bases: TGTGCCAGCACCCGTACATTCGACAGGGCAAATTTCAATGAGCAGTTCTTC.

The rearrangement links TRBV2 to TRBJ2-7; D gene unclear. This CDR3 spans 15 amino acids. V was pared by 7 bases and J by 5 bases, with 21 bases between. CDR1 and CDR2 (germline): SNHLY, FYNNEI. The CDR3 region has the DNA TGTGCCAGCACCCCCAGACACTATCTTCTCGACGAGCAGTACTTC. Translated, it gives CASTPRHYLLDEQYF.

The V and J genes are TRBV6-8 and TRBJ1-2; maybe TRBD1 (5 bases). Between the trimmed V and J ends, which lost 2 bases and 3 bases, there was a span of 13 bases. There are 15 residues in the CDR3. The V gene's germline CDR1 is MNHGY and CDR2 SAAAGT. The CDR3 region is CASSYGDRGDYGYTF. CDR3 coding DNA: TGTGCCAGCAGTTACGGGGACCGAGGGGACTATGGCTACACCTTC.

There are a few counts of this clonotype. J is TRBJ1-2 and V is TRBV5-1; D not resolved. The CDR3 is 15 amino acids. The V gene's germline CDR1 is SGHRS and CDR2 YFSETQ. Trimming left V 0 bases short and J 5 bases short, with 14 bases between. The CDR3 loop is CASSLGGQRAYGYTF. The CDR3 region has the DNA TGCGCCAGCAGCTTGGGAGGGCAAAGAGCGTATGGCTACACCTTC. The full variable domain, completed using reference TRBV5-1 and TRBJ1-2, is KAGVTQTPRYLIKTRGQQVTLSCSPISGHRSVSWYQQTPGQGLQFLFEYFSETQRNKGNFPGRFSGRQFSNSRSEMNVSTLELGDSALYLCASSLGGQRAYGYTFGSGTRLTVV.